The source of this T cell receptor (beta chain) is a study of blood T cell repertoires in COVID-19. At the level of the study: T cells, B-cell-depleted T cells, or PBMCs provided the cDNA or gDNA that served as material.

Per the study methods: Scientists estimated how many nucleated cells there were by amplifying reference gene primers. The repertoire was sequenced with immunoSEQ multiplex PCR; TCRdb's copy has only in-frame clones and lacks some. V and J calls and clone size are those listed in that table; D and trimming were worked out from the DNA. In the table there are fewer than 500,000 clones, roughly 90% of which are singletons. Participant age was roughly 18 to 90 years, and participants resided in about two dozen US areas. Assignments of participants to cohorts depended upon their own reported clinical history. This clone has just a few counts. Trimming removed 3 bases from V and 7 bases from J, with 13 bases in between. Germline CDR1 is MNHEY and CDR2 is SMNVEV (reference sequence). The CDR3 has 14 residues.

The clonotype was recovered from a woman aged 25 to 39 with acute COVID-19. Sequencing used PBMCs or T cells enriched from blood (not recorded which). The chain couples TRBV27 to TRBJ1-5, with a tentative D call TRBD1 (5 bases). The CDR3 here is CASSFDGGRQPQHF. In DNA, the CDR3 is TGTGCCAGCAGTTTCGACGGGGGGAGGCAGCCCCAGCATTTT.